This TCR beta chain stems from a study of cytomegalovirus exposure and HLA in healthy donors. Study observations and caveats: Three chains linked to CMV were shown in vitro to be specific for CMV antigens. The majority of TCR sequences were rare, yet some public TCRs appeared in many donors. Cytomegalovirus-associated status was assigned to 164 TCR beta chains. Published work reported that the classifier diagnosed cytomegalovirus status with high specificity and sensitivity.

Profiled with immunoSEQ multiplex PCR; TCRdb holds only in-frame clones, not every one. In the table there are around 250,000 clones, around 91% of which are singletons. CDR1 and CDR2 from the germline V gene are MNHNS and SASEGT. The CDR3 is made up of 19 amino acids. Trimming shortened V by 3 bases and J by 1 base, and 24 bases separated the two germline ends. To note about this clone: What it recognizes is unknown.

The receptor comes from a woman younger than 30 in good health and CMV-seronegative. The specimen was PBMCs. This rearrangement joins TRBV6-1 to TRBJ1-2; possible D gene TRBD1, 6 bases. The DNA for the CDR3 is TGTGCCAGCAGTGATAGTTCCCCGGGACACTTCATCCTTAACTATGGCTACACCTTC. As protein: CASSDSSPGHFILNYGYTF.